These T cell receptor beta chains were read from a single sample in a study of blood T cells in healthy people across ages. TCRdb called the 5' RACE reads again in MiXCR, with one record for every CDR3 protein. The table has roughly 790,000 distinct CDR3 sequences, about 42% seen once. The sequenced material came from blood. Receptor source: a woman aged 60-75 years in good health. Each CDR3 is given without its conserved first and last residue. Some rows mark clone size as missing; the rest say once, few, many or name a class of expanded clone.

V gene	clone size	J gene	CDR3 protein
TRBV6-1	once	TRBJ2-4	ASRVWAGTSGGGEAKNIQY
TRBV15	NA	TRBJ1-3	ATSRERTGAGNTIY
TRBV12-3/TRBV12-4	NA	NA	ASSLNSRLAGAQETQY
TRBV5-1	few	TRBJ2-1	ANSLGLAGGEEQF
TRBV7-3	NA	TRBJ1-1	AGPGTGMNTEAF
TRBV20-1	few	TRBJ2-5	SARSGTGTETQY
TRBV28	NA	TRBJ1-2	ASSSTGTPYGYT
TRBV10-1	NA	TRBJ2-3	ASSEARLAPDTQY
TRBV5-1	NA	NA	ASSRDRFQGEQY
TRBV3-1	NA	TRBJ2-3	ASSQDFGTSLTDTQY
TRBV5-6	NA	TRBJ2-3	ASSLILTSTDTQY
TRBV7-9	few	TRBJ2-1	ASSLAGGLSSYNEQF
TRBV20-1	NA	TRBJ2-5	GAREYSYQDTSETQY
TRBV20-1	NA	TRBJ2-3	SAGTDTQY
TRBV11-2	NA	TRBJ2-1	ASSLGRTWGDEQF
TRBV20-1	few	TRBJ1-2	SATRQGRGYT
TRBV11-2	NA	TRBJ1-5	ASSLVGGHGVNQPQH
TRBV5-5	few	TRBJ2-3	ASSSWTSSTDTQY
TRBV12-3/TRBV12-4	few	TRBJ1-5	ASSFSQGGNQPQH
TRBV6-2/TRBV6-3	NA	TRBJ2-4	ASSPSRSYGIAKNIQY
TRBV12-3/TRBV12-4	NA	TRBJ1-1	AGSPGARGTEAF
TRBV6-6	NA	TRBJ1-1	ASSPPDRGTTEAF
TRBV20-1	NA	TRBJ2-3	SASGGNTDTQY
TRBV27	few	TRBJ2-7	ASSLFGTGDHEQY
TRBV29-1	once	TRBJ1-1	SVKQMNTEAF
TRBV20-1	few	TRBJ2-3	SANYRTDTQY
TRBV12-3/TRBV12-4	NA	TRBJ1-4	ASVADKNNEKLF
TRBV5-1	many	TRBJ2-3	ASSTSTSGIDTQY
TRBV20-1	many	TRBJ1-2	SASLYRDTYGYT
TRBV11-1	few	TRBJ2-7	ASSLEWDNTYEQY
TRBV14	NA	TRBJ1-4	ASSQGLQVKEKLF
TRBV27	NA	TRBJ1-1	ASSLDSRGALNEAF
TRBV24-1	NA	TRBJ2-5	ATSDLNRGSDQETQY
TRBV5-1	NA	TRBJ1-1	ASSATFGTEAF
TRBV7-2	NA	TRBJ2-3	ASGLTTDTQY
TRBV5-1	many	TRBJ2-4	ASSLRQGIANIQY
TRBV11-1	few	TRBJ1-2	ASSPQGANYGYT
TRBV3-1	NA	TRBJ2-5	ASSQRSRETQY
TRBV9	NA	TRBJ2-4	ASSVGIAKNIQY
TRBV25-1	NA	TRBJ2-5	ASSEVLAGASEQY
TRBV7-3	few	TRBJ2-1	ASSLRGFNEQF
TRBV2	NA	TRBJ1-1	ASMEGANTEAF